The 28 T cell receptor beta chains listed next were all sequenced from one sample in a study of identifying expanded T cells in peripheral blood. Profiling relied on immunoSEQ multiplex PCR, and the TCRdb table lists in-frame clones only, not all of them. The sample holds around 100,000 clones, over 80% seen once. Sequenced input: blood. These receptors were obtained from a person aged 18-70 years in good health.

The chain is built from TRBV19 and TRBJ2-7; the D gene is possibly TRBD2 (5 bases). V was clipped by 5 bases and J by 4 bases, with 15 bases between them. Germline CDR1 reads LNHDA; CDR2 reads SQIVND (reference sequence). The CDR3 is 14 residues long. The CDR3 protein is CASSVRVSGYEQYF. As DNA, the CDR3 is TGTGCCAGTAGTGTACGTGTTTCGGGGTACGAGCAGTACTTC.

The V call is TRBV6-1, the J call TRBJ2-3; 7 bases agree with TRBD1. Trimming at V came to 3 bases and at J to 0 bases, leaving 6 bases not matched to a gene. The CDR3 consists of 16 residues. From germline, CDR1 is MNHNS and CDR2 SASEGT. CDR3 DNA sequence: TGTGCCAGCAGTGAGATAGGGGGCGCTAGCACAGATACGCAGTATTTT. This translates into CASSEIGGASTDTQYF.

The V call is TRBV19, the J call TRBJ1-3; a weak D match, TRBD1 (6 bases). The CDR3 is 15 amino acids. V was shortened by 5 bases and J by 4 bases, with 15 bases between the two germline ends. The germline V gene has CDR1 LNHDA and CDR2 SQIVND (reference sequence). The CDR3 DNA reads as TGTGCCAGTAGTCGGATGGGGGCGCGCGGAAACACCATATATTTT. It yields the protein CASSRMGARGNTIYF.

The chain joins TRBV7-9 to TRBJ1-5; 8 nucleotides align to TRBD1. The trim removed 2 bases at V and 6 bases at J, leaving 6 bases unmatched. CDR1 is SEHNR, CDR2 FQNEAQ, per germline (reference sequence). The CDR3 totals 15 residues. The DNA for the CDR3 is TGTGCCAGCAGCTTATCTACAGGGACAGGTCAGCCCCAGCATTTT. Translating it yields CASSLSTGTGQPQHF.

The rearrangement joins TRBV5-6 to TRBJ2-7; D is possibly TRBD1 or TRBD2 (5 bases each). CDR3 size: 16 residues. CDR1 and CDR2 from the germline V gene are SGHDT and YYEEEE. V lost 2 bases and J 4 bases, leaving 19 bases between the germline ends. CDR3 in DNA: TGTGCCAGCAGCTTCCAACCGCACGGGGCTAGATACGAGCAGTACTTC. Translated: CASSFQPHGARYEQYF.

The rearrangement joins TRBV5-1 to TRBJ2-3; D is unclear. CDR1 SGHRS and CDR2 YFSETQ come from the germline V gene. Between the trimmed V and J ends, which lost 0 bases and 0 bases, there was a span of 5 bases. CDR3 length equals 14 residues. CDR3 nucleotide sequence: TGCGCCAGCAGCTTGGATGGCAGCACAGATACGCAGTATTTT. This translates into CASSLDGSTDTQYF.

The chain joins TRBV18 to TRBJ1-1; no reliable D call. Per the germline V gene, CDR1 is KGHSH and CDR2 is LQKENI. V lost 0 bases to trimming and J lost 1 base, with 9 bases between them. The CDR3 runs 15 residues. CDR3 DNA: TGTGCCAGCTCACCACCAGCAGGAAGGAACACTGAAGCTTTCTTT. Encoded protein: CASSPPAGRNTEAFF.

The CDR3 loop reads CASSNRVFVSGANVLTF. CDR3 nucleotides: TGTGCCAGCAGCAACAGGGTTTTTGTCTCTGGGGCCAACGTCCTGACTTTC. The chain is built from TRBV7-6 and TRBJ2-6, with D possibly matching TRBD1 (6 bases). The germline gives CDR1 SGHVS, CDR2 FNYEAQ. Trimming shortened V by 5 bases and J by 0 bases, and 14 bases separated the two germline ends. The CDR3 is 17 amino acids. Full variable domain (outside the CDR3, taken from reference TRBV7-6 and TRBJ2-6): GAGVSQSPRYKVTKRGQDVALRCDPISGHVSLYWYRQALGQGPEFLTYFNYEAQQDKSGLPNDRFSAERPEGSISTLTIQRTEQRDSAMYRCASSNRVFVSGANVLTFGAGSRLTVL.

The chain couples TRBV6-1 to TRBJ2-5, with 10 bases matching TRBD1. The CDR3 length is 15 residues. Germline trimming cut 4 bases from V and 5 bases from J; bases unmatched to any gene: 7. Germline V gene lookup returns CDR1 MNHNS and CDR2 SASEGT. The CDR3 here is CASSADRGVLETQYF. Written as DNA, the CDR3 is TGTGCCAGCAGTGCGGACAGGGGGGTGTTGGAGACCCAGTACTTC.

This chain uses TRBV19 with TRBJ1-1; D is unclear. Germline CDR1 LNHDA, CDR2 SQIVND (reference sequence). The germline V and J ends were trimmed by 1 base and 6 bases, with 12 bases remaining between them. The CDR3 spans 14 residues. The CDR3 DNA is TGTGCCAGTAGTATAGGCCCCAGCAGCGCTGAAGCTTTCTTT. Encoded protein: CASSIGPSSAEAFF.

This clone appeared once. V is TRBV12-5 and J is TRBJ1-1; D gene ambiguous. CDR3 length: 13 residues. Trimming cost V 1 base and J 2 bases, with 5 bases left between them. CDR1 and CDR2 (germline): LGHNT, FRNRAP. CDR3 residues: CASGLDTNTEAFF. The CDR3 region has the DNA TGTGCTAGTGGTTTGGACACCAACACTGAAGCTTTCTTT.

J is TRBJ1-1 and V is TRBV6-5; no clear D. Trimming shortened V by 0 bases and J by 4 bases, and 9 bases separated the two germline ends. The germline CDR1 and CDR2 sequences are MNHEY and SVGAGI. CDR3 length equals 14 residues. CDR3: CASSYSRRFTEAFF. The CDR3 coding sequence is TGTGCCAGCAGTTACTCGAGAAGGTTCACTGAAGCTTTCTTT.

This clone was seen only once. For the CDR3, the DNA is TGTGCCATCAGGCGGGACGGAAACAATCAGCCCCAGCATTTT. This gives the protein CAIRRDGNNQPQHF. This chain connects TRBV10-3 to TRBJ1-5; maybe TRBD1 (5 bases). The CDR3 runs to 14 residues. Germline V gene lookup returns CDR1 ENHRY and CDR2 SYGVKD. Trimming cost V 6 bases and J 3 bases, with 12 bases left between them.

The chain combines TRBV2 with TRBJ2-7; 9 nucleotides align to TRBD1. CDR1 is SNHLY, CDR2 FYNNEI, per germline. V lost 6 bases to trimming and J lost 1 base; unmatched junction nucleotides: 7. The CDR3 is 15 amino acids. The CDR3 sequence: CASRRRGQGSYEQYF. In DNA, the CDR3 is TGTGCCAGCAGACGCCGCGGACAGGGGTCCTACGAGCAGTACTTC.

Written as DNA, the CDR3 is TGCAGCGTTGACCGGGGATGGGGTGAAAAACTGTTTTTT. Translating gives CSVDRGWGEKLFF. The V call is TRBV29-1, the J call TRBJ1-4; D gene uncertain. Germline V gene data show CDR1 as SQVTM and CDR2 as ANQGSEA. V was clipped by 3 bases and J by 7 bases, with 12 bases between them. CDR3 size: 13 residues. Full variable domain (outside the CDR3, taken from reference TRBV29-1 and TRBJ1-4): SAVISQKPSRDICQRGTSLTIQCQVDSQVTMMFWYRQQPGQSLTLIATANQGSEATYESGFVIDKFPISRPNLTFSTLTVSNMSPEDSSIYLCSVDRGWGEKLFFGSGTQLSVL.

About this clone: The sample contains more than one DNA sequence encoding this CDR3. The V gene is TRBV6-5, the J gene TRBJ1-3; D not resolved. V lost 2 bases to trimming and J lost 1 base, with 6 bases between them. The germline V gene has CDR1 MNHEY and CDR2 SVGAGI. The CDR3 runs to 14 residues. Written as DNA, the CDR3 is TGTGCCAGCAGTTACGGCGGATCTGGAAACACCATATATTTT. Residues: CASSYGGSGNTIYF.

The chain links TRBV5-6 to TRBJ1-2; D is undetermined. From germline, CDR1 is SGHDT and CDR2 YYEEEE. This CDR3 region has 14 residues. V was cut by 4 bases and J by 0 bases, with 10 bases left in between. This CDR3 is CASSVTATNYGYTF. The CDR3 DNA is TGTGCCAGCAGCGTAACAGCTACTAACTATGGCTACACCTTC.

The J gene is TRBJ2-7, the V gene TRBV6-1; no clear D gene. Germline V gives CDR1 MNHNS, CDR2 SASEGT. CDR3 length: 13 amino acids. The ends were cut back, 1 base at V and 2 bases at J, with 6 bases in the middle. The CDR3 reads CASSEVWTYEQYF. The CDR3, as DNA: TGTGCCAGCAGTGAAGTATGGACCTACGAGCAGTACTTC.

The V gene is TRBV27, the J gene TRBJ1-1; D gene uncertain. Trimming pared 0 bases from V and 0 bases from J, leaving 8 bases between. The CDR3 loop spans 15 amino acids. Germline CDR1 MNHEY, CDR2 SMNVEV (reference sequence). The CDR3 region has the DNA TGTGCCAGCAGTTTATCGCCTACCATGAACACTGAAGCTTTCTTT. It codes for CASSLSPTMNTEAFF.

J is TRBJ2-3 and V is TRBV6-6; 7 bases align to TRBD2. CDR1 and CDR2 (germline): MNHNY, SVGAGI (reference sequence). The CDR3 sequence is 15 residues long. Losses at the gene ends were 2 bases for V and 4 bases for J; bases not matched to a gene: 6. The CDR3 coding sequence is TGTGCCAGCAGTTACCCACTAGCGTCGGCAGATACGCAGTATTTT. This gives the protein CASSYPLASADTQYF.

The V and J genes are TRBV5-4 and TRBJ2-1; 7 bases line up with TRBD1. After removal of 2 bases from V and 3 bases from J, the junction contained 8 bases not matched to a gene. Looked up from germline, CDR1 is SGHNT and CDR2 is YYREEE (reference sequence). The CDR3 contains 16 residues. CDR3 in amino acids: CASSFYTGQIYNEQFF. The CDR3 DNA follows: TGTGCCAGCAGCTTTTATACGGGACAGATCTACAATGAGCAGTTCTTC. Full variable domain (missing parts from reference TRBV5-4 and TRBJ2-1): ETGVTQSPTHLIKTRGQQVTLRCSSQSGHNTVSWYQQALGQGPQFIFQYYREEENGRGNFPPRFSGLQFPNYSSELNVNALELDDSALYLCASSFYTGQIYNEQFFGPGTRLTVL.

This clone was seen only a few times. The rearrangement links TRBV2 to TRBJ2-7, with D maybe TRBD1 (5 bases). V was cut by 7 bases and J by 3 bases, with 16 bases left in between. The CDR3 is 14 residues long. Germline CDR1 is SNHLY and CDR2 is FYNNEI. The CDR3 DNA is TGTGCCAGCACCCCGGCAGGGCGGTTCTACGAGCAGTACTTC. It codes for CASTPAGRFYEQYF.

The rearrangement joins TRBV4-1 to TRBJ1-1; possibly TRBD1 for D (5 bases). Trimming shortened V by 4 bases and J by 3 bases, and 15 bases separated the two germline ends. The CDR3 loop spans 15 amino acids. Germline loops: CDR1 MGHRA, CDR2 YSYEKL. The CDR3 nucleotides are TGCGCCAGCAGCCGGGGGTATGTGGGCGACACTGAAGCTTTCTTT. Translated: CASSRGYVGDTEAFF.

The V and J genes are TRBV7-9 and TRBJ1-1; 9 bases are shared with TRBD1. The CDR3 sequence is 18 residues long. Germline V lookup: CDR1 SEHNR, CDR2 FQNEAQ (reference sequence). Trimming at V came to 4 bases and at J to 4 bases, leaving 16 bases not matched to a gene. The CDR3 spells CASSSKAGTGLGGTEAFF. For the CDR3, the DNA is TGTGCCAGCAGCTCTAAGGCGGGGACAGGGCTGGGAGGCACTGAAGCTTTCTTT.

This clone appeared once. CDR3 in DNA: TGCGCCAGCAGCCAAGGGACAGGGAGCCCCGGGGAGCTGTTTTTT. Translating it yields CASSQGTGSPGELFF. The V gene is TRBV4-3, the J gene TRBJ2-2; 8 bases align to TRBD1. With 1 base clipped from V and 6 bases from J, the junction kept 4 bases outside the gene matches. There are 15 residues in the CDR3. Germline-derived CDR1 and CDR2 are LGHNA and YSLEER.

The CDR3 spells CASSQVLAGGLEGYGYTF. The CDR3 DNA reads as TGCGCCAGCAGCCAAGTCCTGGCAGGGGGTTTGGAGGGTTATGGCTACACCTTC. The rearrangement uses TRBV4-1 and TRBJ1-2, with 7 bases fitting TRBD1. The J segment lost 5 bases and the V segment lost 1 base, leaving 16 bases of the junction unmatched. The germline gives CDR1 MGHRA, CDR2 YSYEKL. The CDR3 is made up of 18 amino acids.

V gene TRBV2 combines with J gene TRBJ2-2; D unresolved. V shed 2 bases and J shed 7 bases, with 17 bases lying between them. This CDR3 comprises 16 residues. Germline CDR1 reads SNHLY; CDR2 reads FYNNEI. DNA for the CDR3: TGTGCCAGCAGTGAATCGGGCCCGCCCTTTGGCGGGGAGCTGTTTTTT. This codes for CASSESGPPFGGELFF.

The rearrangement uses TRBV18 and TRBJ1-2; D gene unclear. Germline assignment: CDR1 KGHSH and CDR2 LQKENI. Trimming took off 5 bases at V and 2 bases at J, with 15 bases between the two ends. The CDR3 totals 15 residues. For the CDR3, the DNA is TGTGCCAGCTCAAGTAATAGCGGGTTCAACTATGGCTACACCTTC. Protein product: CASSSNSGFNYGYTF. The whole variable domain, filled in from reference TRBV18 and TRBJ1-2, reads NAGVMQNPRHLVRRRGQEARLRCSPMKGHSHVYWYRQLPEEGLKFMVYLQKENIIDESGMPKERFSAEFPKEGPSILRIQQVVRGDSAAYFCASSSNSGFNYGYTFGSGTRLTVV.